The 19 T cell receptor beta chains in this list originate from one sample, sequenced in a study of identical twins. In TCRdb, the 5' RACE reads were re-called with MiXCR into one record per CDR3 protein. The table lists 510,000 or so distinct CDR3 sequences, roughly 15% of them singletons. This sample also belongs to another study, concerning yellow fever vaccine responses in identical twins.

The sequenced sample was CD4+ T cells sorted from blood. Receptors originate from a woman between 18 and 29 years old in good health.

The chain links TRBV6-5 to TRBJ2-3; D gene uncertain. Germline V gene sequence: CDR1 MNHEY, CDR2 SVGAGI. Trimming stripped 2 bases from V and 0 bases from J, with 6 bases between. CDR3 length: 14 residues. This CDR3 is CASSYRVSTDTQYF. The CDR3 DNA follows: TGTGCCAGCAGTTACCGGGTGAGCACAGATACGCAGTATTTT.

The chain carries TRBV20-1 and TRBJ1-4; D perhaps matches TRBD1 (5 bases). V was shortened by 2 bases and J by 7 bases, with 8 bases between the two germline ends. CDR1 DFQATT and CDR2 SNEGSKA come from the germline V gene (reference sequence). The CDR3 sequence is 12 residues long. As DNA, the CDR3 is TGCAGTGCTAGACTTCAGGGTGAAAAACTGTTTTTT. Amino acids: CSARLQGEKLFF.

This clonotype was counted between two and nine times. This rearrangement joins TRBV6-1 to TRBJ1-5; no reliable D call. Germline V CDR1 and CDR2: MNHNS, SASEGT. There are 13 residues in the CDR3. V was clipped by 6 bases and J by 6 bases, with 12 bases between them. CDR3: CASRAGGLQPQHF. DNA of the CDR3: TGTGCCAGCAGGGCAGGAGGCCTTCAGCCCCAGCATTTT.

The V call is TRBV7-2, the J call TRBJ2-1; 11 bases fit TRBD2. CDR1 is SGHTA, CDR2 FQGNSA, per germline. Trimming at V came to 6 bases and at J to 4 bases, leaving 8 bases not matched to a gene. The CDR3 is made up of 16 amino acids. Here the CDR3 reads CASSTTSGVFYNEQFF. The CDR3 DNA reads TGTGCCAGCAGTACGACTAGCGGGGTTTTTTACAATGAGCAGTTCTTC.

The chain employs TRBV10-1 and TRBJ2-1; D not resolved. V gave up 6 bases and J gave up 8 bases, with 11 bases separating them. The CDR3 contains 12 residues. Per the germline V gene, CDR1 is WNHNN and CDR2 is SYGVQD (reference sequence). The DNA of the CDR3 is TGCGCCAGCAGCAGAAATTTGGATGAGCAGTTCTTC. Its translation: CASSRNLDEQFF.

Turning to this clonotype: Relative to the germline gene, one junction end is altered; a read error may explain this. The chain couples TRBV14 to TRBJ2-1; possibly TRBD1 for D (5 bases). The CDR3 contains 16 residues. The germline gives CDR1 SGHDN, CDR2 FVKESK. In DNA, the CDR3 is TGTGCCAGCAGCCAAGGGCCAGGGCCCACCTACATTGAGCAGTTCTTC. As protein: CASSQGPGPTYIEQFF.

This chain uses TRBV6-5 with TRBJ1-5; 11 bases fit TRBD1. There are 14 residues in the CDR3. V shed 4 bases and J 7 bases; nucleotides not matched to a gene: 3. CDR1 MNHEY and CDR2 SVGAGI come from the germline V gene. Here the CDR3 reads CASSWGQGGQPQHF. The DNA for the CDR3 is TGTGCCAGCAGTTGGGGACAGGGGGGACAGCCCCAGCATTTT.

Ten or more counts support this clonotype. The chain combines TRBV10-3 with TRBJ2-5, with D perhaps being TRBD1 or TRBD2 (5 bases each). Germline CDR1 reads ENHRY; CDR2 reads SYGVKD. The germline V and J ends were trimmed by 3 bases and 1 base, with 9 bases remaining between them. The CDR3 runs 14 residues. The CDR3 DNA is TGTGCCATCAGTGAAGGGACGCGCCAAGAGACCCAGTACTTC. Protein product: CAISEGTRQETQYF.

This clonotype was seen a few times. This sequence joins TRBV5-1 and TRBJ2-1; TRBD2 is a possible D gene (5 bases). Germline V CDR1 and CDR2: SGHRS, YFSETQ. V gave up 2 bases and J gave up 2 bases, with 11 bases separating them. This CDR3 comprises 15 residues. The DNA for the CDR3 is TGCGCCAGCAGCTTAGACCTAGCAGCCTACAATGAGCAGTTCTTC. This codes for CASSLDLAAYNEQFF.

V is TRBV28 and J is TRBJ2-6; either TRBD1 or TRBD2 may fit D (5 bases each). Germline CDR1 and CDR2: MDHEN and SYDVKM. The V and J ends lost 5 bases and 2 bases respectively, with 10 bases between them. This CDR3 comprises 15 residues. The CDR3 sequence: CASSPGAAGANVLTF. DNA of the CDR3: TGTGCCAGCAGTCCCGGGGCGGCTGGGGCCAACGTCCTGACTTTC.

This clonotype was found a few times. The gene calls are TRBV28 and TRBJ2-7, with 7 positions matching TRBD1. This CDR3 has 13 residues. Germline-derived CDR1 and CDR2 are MDHEN and SYDVKM. The V and J ends lost 6 bases and 2 bases, in that order; junction bases with no gene match: 4. The chain's CDR3 is CASRGDRTYEQYF. The CDR3 bases are TGTGCCAGCAGGGGGGACAGAACCTACGAGCAGTACTTC. Supplemented by reference TRBV28 and TRBJ2-7, the full variable domain reads DVKVTQSSRYLVKRTGEKVFLECVQDMDHENMFWYRQDPGLGLRLIYFSYDVKMKEKGDIPEGYSVSREKKERFSLILESASTNQTSMYLCASRGDRTYEQYFGPGTRLTVT.

This clonotype was observed a handful of times. The chain links TRBV12-3 or TRBV12-4 to TRBJ2-1, with a possible D match to TRBD2 (7 bases). Trimming left V 7 bases short and J 7 bases short, with 20 bases between. CDR3 size: 15 residues. CDR3 sequence (DNA): TGTGCCAGCATCCAATACGGGGGGCGGTCAAATGAGCAGTTCTTC. Protein sequence: CASIQYGGRSNEQFF.

The chain couples TRBV4-1 to TRBJ2-1; 9 nucleotides align to TRBD2. The germline CDR1 and CDR2 sequences are MGHRA and YSYEKL. J gave up 1 base and V 4 bases, and 14 bases lay outside the gene matches. The CDR3 has 19 amino acids. The CDR3 here is CASSPGRASGIGSYNEQFF. CDR3 DNA: TGCGCCAGCAGCCCCGGGAGGGCTAGCGGGATTGGTTCCTACAATGAGCAGTTCTTC.

This clonotype has a handful of counts. The genes are TRBV3-1 and TRBJ2-5; D gene ambiguous. The CDR3 spans 12 residues. Per the germline V gene, CDR1 is LGHDT and CDR2 is YNNKEL (reference sequence). V lost 7 bases and J lost 0, with 6 bases in between. CDR3 coding DNA: TGTGCCAGCATTTCGTACCAAGAGACCCAGTACTTC. Its translation: CASISYQETQYF.

This clonotype was counted between two and nine times. The CDR3 sequence: CASSLGGAVYEQFF. DNA of the CDR3: TGTGCCAGCAGTTTAGGGGGAGCGGTGTACGAGCAGTTCTTC. The chain carries TRBV12-3 or TRBV12-4 and TRBJ2-1; D possibly corresponds to TRBD2 (5 bases). The ends were cut back, 1 base at V and 10 bases at J, with 14 bases in the middle. The CDR3 length is 14 residues.

The table lists this clonotype with a few counts. V and J are TRBV12-3 or TRBV12-4 and TRBJ2-7, with D tentatively TRBD2 (7 bases). The CDR3 is 13 amino acids. The germline V and J ends were trimmed by 3 bases and 6 bases, with 12 bases remaining between them. This CDR3 reads CASSLSAGAEQYF. DNA for the CDR3: TGTGCCAGCAGTTTGTCGGCGGGGGCCGAGCAGTACTTC.

This clonotype has more than one count but fewer than ten. The V and J genes are TRBV5-1 and TRBJ2-3, with D possibly called TRBD1 or TRBD2 (5 bases each). Deletions cut 0 bases from V and 3 bases from J, with 11 bases between. In germline, CDR1 is SGHRS, CDR2 YFSETQ. The CDR3 loop spans 15 amino acids. The CDR3, as DNA: TGCGCCAGCAGCTTGGGGGACGGAATAACAGATACGCAGTATTTT. It specifies CASSLGDGITDTQYF.

A few counts support this clonotype. This chain links TRBV7-9 with TRBJ2-3; D possibly matches TRBD1 or TRBD2 (5 bases each). This CDR3 region has 15 residues. Trimming shortened V by 2 bases and J by 3 bases, and 12 bases separated the two germline ends. Germline V gene data show CDR1 as SEHNR and CDR2 as FQNEAQ (reference sequence). CDR3 sequence: CASSLSGPPTDTQYF. In DNA, the CDR3 is TGTGCCAGCAGCTTATCGGGACCACCGACAGATACGCAGTATTTT.

The gene calls are TRBV5-1 and TRBJ2-2; D remains unclear. Trimming took off 1 base at V and 0 bases at J, with 10 bases between the two ends. The V gene's germline CDR1 is SGHRS and CDR2 YFSETQ. The CDR3 covers 16 residues. CDR3 residues: CASSLMARTNTGELFF. The DNA for the CDR3 is TGCGCCAGCAGCTTGATGGCTAGGACGAACACCGGGGAGCTGTTTTTT.